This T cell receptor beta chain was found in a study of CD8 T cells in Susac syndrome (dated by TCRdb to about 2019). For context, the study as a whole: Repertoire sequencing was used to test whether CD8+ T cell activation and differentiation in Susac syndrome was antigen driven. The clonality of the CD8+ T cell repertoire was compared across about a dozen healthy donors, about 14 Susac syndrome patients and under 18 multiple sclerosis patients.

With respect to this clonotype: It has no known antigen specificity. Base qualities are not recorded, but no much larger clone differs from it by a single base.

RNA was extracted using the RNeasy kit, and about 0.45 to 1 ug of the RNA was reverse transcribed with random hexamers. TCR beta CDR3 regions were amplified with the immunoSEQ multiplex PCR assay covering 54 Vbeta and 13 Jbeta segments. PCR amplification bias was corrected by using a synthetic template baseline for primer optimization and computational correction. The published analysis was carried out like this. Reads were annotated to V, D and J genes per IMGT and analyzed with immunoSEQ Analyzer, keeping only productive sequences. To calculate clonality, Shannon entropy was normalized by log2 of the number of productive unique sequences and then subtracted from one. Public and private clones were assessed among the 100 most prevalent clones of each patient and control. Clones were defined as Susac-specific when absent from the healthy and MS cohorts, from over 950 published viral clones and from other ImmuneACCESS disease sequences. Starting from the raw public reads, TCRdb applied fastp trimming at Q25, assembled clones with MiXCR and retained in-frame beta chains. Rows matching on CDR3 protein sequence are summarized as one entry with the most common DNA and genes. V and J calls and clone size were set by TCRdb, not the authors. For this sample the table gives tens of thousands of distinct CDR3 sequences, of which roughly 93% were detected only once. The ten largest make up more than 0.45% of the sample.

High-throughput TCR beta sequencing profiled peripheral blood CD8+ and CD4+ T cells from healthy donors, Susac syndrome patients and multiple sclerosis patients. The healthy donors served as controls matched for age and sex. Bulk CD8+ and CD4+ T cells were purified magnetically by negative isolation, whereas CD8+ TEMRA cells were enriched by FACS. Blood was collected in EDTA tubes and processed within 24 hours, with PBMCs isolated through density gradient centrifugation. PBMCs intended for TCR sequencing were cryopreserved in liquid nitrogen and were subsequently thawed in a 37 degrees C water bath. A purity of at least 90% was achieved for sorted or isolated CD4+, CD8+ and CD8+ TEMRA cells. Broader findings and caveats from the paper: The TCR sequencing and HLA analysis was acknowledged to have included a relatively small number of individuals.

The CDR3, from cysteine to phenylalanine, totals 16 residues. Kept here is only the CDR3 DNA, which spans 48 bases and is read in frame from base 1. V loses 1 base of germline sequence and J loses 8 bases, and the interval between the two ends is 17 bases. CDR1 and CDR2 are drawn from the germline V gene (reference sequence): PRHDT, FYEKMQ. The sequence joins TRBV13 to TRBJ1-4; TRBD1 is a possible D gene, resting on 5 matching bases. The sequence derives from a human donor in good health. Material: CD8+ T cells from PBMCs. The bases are TGTGCCAGCAGCTTAGAGGGACCGGGCCAGCGGGAAAAACTGTTTTTT. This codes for CASSLEGPGQREKLFF.